This T cell receptor beta chain was retrieved from a study of Ad26.COV2.S vaccination and SARS-CoV-2 variants. Study details: As a participant in COV1001, the donor was in the Ad26.COV2.S trial arm. Ad26.COV2.S given intramuscularly, once or twice 56 days apart. Study results and caveats: Similar non-spike TCR breadth was seen in vaccine and placebo recipients.

In germline, CDR1 is LGHNA, CDR2 YSLEER. CDR3 length: 15 amino acids. V was clipped by 1 base and J by 8 bases, with 15 bases between them. Produced via immunoSEQ multiplex PCR; TCRdb's table is partial and in-frame only. The repertoire holds some 480,000 clones, with about 83% as singletons. Treatment defined: roughly 19 received Ad26.COV2.S at low or high dose, single or two shots; about five received placebo; per-sample allocation not given. Sampling was done on day 63 after the first vaccine or placebo injection. The sample came from a Boston adult aged 18-55 years. About this clone itself: Its antigen is undetermined.

The chain joins TRBV4-3 to TRBJ2-1; D is unclear. This receptor was taken from a person aged 18-60 years who received the Ad26.COV2.S COVID-19 vaccine or a placebo. Sample: peripheral blood, taken in a trial of Ad26.COV2.S vaccine versus placebo. The chain's CDR3 is CASSQGSGWGDEQFF. CDR3 sequence (DNA): TGCGCCAGCAGCCAAGGTAGTGGTTGGGGTGATGAGCAGTTCTTC.